The 9 T cell receptor beta chains given below trace back to one sample, sequenced in a study of human T cells and chemical hapten exposure. Via MiXCR, TCRdb re-called the 5' RACE reads, giving one row per CDR3 protein. The table includes 110,000 or so distinct CDR3 sequences, 15% to 20% detected once. Someone pulled total RNA out of unfractionated whole blood. The origin of the receptors is a human donor in good health.

This clonotype was detected only a few times. The chain joins TRBV27 to TRBJ2-3; D might be TRBD2 (5 bases). The CDR3 totals 17 residues. CDR1 MNHEY and CDR2 SMNVEV come from the germline V gene (reference sequence). Trimming stripped 4 bases from V and 9 bases from J, with 26 bases between. In nucleotides, the CDR3 is TGTGCCAGCAGTTCACCTTCTACGGTGCGGGCGTCCGACACGCAGTATTTT. As protein: CASSSPSTVRASDTQYF.

This clonotype has just a few counts. The chain couples TRBV12-3 or TRBV12-4 to TRBJ2-7; TRBD2 matches at 12 bases. The CDR3 contains 13 residues. V lost 4 bases to trimming and J lost 5 bases; unmatched junction nucleotides: 0. DNA of the CDR3: TGTGCCAGCAGTTGGACTAGCGGGAACGAGCAGTACTTC. This sequence encodes CASSWTSGNEQYF.

The genes are TRBV5-1 and TRBJ2-1, with no clear D. Trimming left V 7 bases short and J 8 bases short, with 16 bases between. This CDR3 region has 13 residues. Looked up from germline, CDR1 is SGHRS and CDR2 is YFSETQ. The CDR3 here is CASLGQNEDEQFF. For the CDR3, the DNA is TGCGCCAGCTTAGGCCAAAACGAGGATGAGCAGTTCTTC.

This clonotype turned up a few times. The chain uses TRBV11-2 and TRBJ2-5; D is unresolved. The CDR3 consists of 14 residues. Germline CDR1 reads SGHAT; CDR2 reads FQNNGV. V was pared by 1 base and J by 4 bases, with 10 bases between. This chain's CDR3 is CASSLAVGSETQYF. CDR3 nucleotide sequence: TGTGCCAGCAGCTTAGCTGTGGGATCAGAGACCCAGTACTTC. The complete variable domain, with remaining parts taken from reference TRBV11-2 and TRBJ2-5, reads EAGVAQSPRYKIIEKRQSVAFWCNPISGHATLYWYQQILGQGPKLLIQFQNNGVVDDSQLPKDRFSAERLKGVDSTLKIQPAKLEDSAVYLCASSLAVGSETQYFGPGTRLLVL.

This clonotype was observed a few times. The gene calls are TRBV20-1 and TRBJ1-3; 10 bases map to TRBD1. V trimming: 5 bases; J trimming: 2 bases; junction bases outside the gene matches: 6. Germline V gene sequence: CDR1 DFQATT, CDR2 SNEGSKA (reference sequence). This CDR3 is built from 15 residues. DNA for the CDR3: TGCAGTGCTGGGACAGGGGCCCGGCCTGGAAACACCATATATTTT. Its protein is CSAGTGARPGNTIYF.

This clonotype has at least ten counts. The V gene is TRBV18, the J gene TRBJ2-1; D is unclear. In germline, CDR1 is KGHSH, CDR2 LQKENI. The V gene lost 3 bases and the J gene lost 2 bases, with 8 bases spanning the gap. CDR3 length equals 14 residues. The CDR3 reads CASSPPGAYNEQFF. CDR3 DNA: TGTGCCAGCTCACCCCCCGGCGCCTACAATGAGCAGTTCTTC.

J is TRBJ1-2 and V is TRBV27; possible D gene TRBD1, 5 bases. V lost 8 bases and J lost 2, with 9 bases in between. This CDR3 contains 12 residues. Germline lookup yields CDR1 MNHEY and CDR2 SMNVEV (reference sequence). CDR3 loop: CASRWGNYGYTF. Written as DNA, the CDR3 is TGTGCCAGCCGGTGGGGGAACTATGGCTACACCTTC.

This clonotype was seen more than once but under ten times. This chain joins TRBV4-1 and TRBJ1-6, with a tentative D call TRBD1 (5 bases). This CDR3 is 13 amino acids long. Germline V gene sequence: CDR1 MGHRA, CDR2 YSYEKL. Trimming pared 10 bases from V and 8 bases from J, leaving 15 bases between. CDR3 sequence (DNA): TGCGCCACCGCGGGACCCGGCGATTCACCCCTCCACTTT. Its protein is CATAGPGDSPLHF.

V is TRBV5-8 and J is TRBJ2-3; TRBD2 aligns across 8 bases. J gave up 1 base and V 4 bases, and 5 bases lay outside the gene matches. CDR3 length: 15 residues. The germline V gene has CDR1 SGHTS and CDR2 YDEGEE. Written as DNA, the CDR3 is TGTGCCAGCAGCAGCGGACTAGCCCGCACAGATACGCAGTATTTT. Its translation is CASSSGLARTDTQYF.